This T cell receptor (beta chain) was found in a study of monozygotic twins with inflammatory bowel disease. Study findings and constraints: Variability may have been added to patient repertoires by differing immunosuppressive treatments.

CDR1 and CDR2 from the germline V gene are SGHRS and YFSETQ. The CDR3 consists of 12 residues. Via template switching, UMIs carrying a 6-nucleotide sample barcode were introduced. After re-calling the 5' RACE reads, TCRdb lists one entry per CDR3 protein, DNA absent. The sample has approximately 400,000 distinct CDR3 sequences, and its top ten clones hold roughly 2.5%. With regard to this clonotype: The antigen is unknown.

This rearrangement joins TRBV5-1 to TRBJ1-1; TCRdb's assignment of TRBD1 cannot be checked, as there is no DNA. This receptor was identified in a human donor with ulcerative colitis or Crohn's disease, or a healthy co-twin of an affected twin (not recorded which). Sequencing was carried out using blood. The CDR3 loop is CASSLDRGEAFF.